The clone carrying this T cell receptor beta chain was recorded a few times. Its antigen is currently unknown. This record comes from a study of CD8 T cells in ankylosing spondylitis. Broader study findings: Disease-linked clones bore a CD8+ phenotype and were relatively rare in peripheral blood. Disease-associated clones were reportedly significantly overrepresented in matched ankylosing spondylitis synovial fluid.

With molecular barcodes, quantitative 5'-RACE was used to make the TCR beta libraries. One entry per CDR3 protein results from TCRdb running MiXCR on the 5' RACE reads. In the table there are roughly 240,000 distinct CDR3 sequences, around 8% of which are singletons. The ends were cut back, 4 bases at V and 2 bases at J, with 12 bases in the middle. The germline V gene encodes CDR1 LGHNA and CDR2 YSLEER. The CDR3 contains 15 residues. Sequenced sample: blood, either unsorted or a sorted T cell fraction (not recorded which). The origin of this receptor is a female donor with ankylosing spondylitis or in good health (not recorded which). The chain carries TRBV4-3 and TRBJ1-5, with D maybe TRBD1 (5 bases). In DNA form, the CDR3 reads TGCGCCAGCAGCCCCCGGGACGATGGCAATCAGCCCCAGCATTTT. The encoded protein is CASSPRDDGNQPQHF.